The 31 T cell receptor beta chains given below trace back to one sample, sequenced in a study of cytomegalovirus exposure and HLA in healthy donors. 60 Vbeta and 13 Jbeta primers were used in PCR. Profiled with immunoSEQ multiplex PCR; TCRdb holds only in-frame clones, not every one. Among 280,000 or so clones, around 90% were seen once, and the ten largest hold more than 2%. The sequencing input was PBMCs. Receptors originate from a woman aged 18-29 years in good health and CMV-seronegative.

V and J are TRBV19 and TRBJ1-2; TRBD1 aligns across 10 bases. Losses at the gene ends were 8 bases for V and 2 bases for J; bases not matched to a gene: 8. Germline V gives CDR1 LNHDA, CDR2 SQIVND (reference sequence). There are 15 residues in the CDR3. In DNA form, the CDR3 reads TGTGCCAGTGGTGACCCGGGACAGGGGAACTATGGCTACACCTTC. As protein: CASGDPGQGNYGYTF.

This rearrangement joins TRBV19 to TRBJ2-7; 7 bases are a match to TRBD1. From germline, CDR1 is LNHDA and CDR2 SQIVND (reference sequence). This CDR3 is built from 14 residues. J gave up 3 bases and V 6 bases, and 8 bases lay outside the gene matches. The CDR3 nucleotides read TGTGCCAGTAGCAGAACAGGGGTAAGCTACGAGCAGTACTTC. Translated: CASSRTGVSYEQYF.

V usage is TRBV13 and J usage is TRBJ1-1; 9 nucleotides line up with TRBD1. V trimming: 5 bases; J trimming: 5 bases; junction bases outside the gene matches: 3. Per germline, CDR1 PRHDT and CDR2 FYEKMQ (reference sequence). This CDR3 is 13 amino acids long. The CDR3 sequence: CASSLGTGTEAFF. CDR3 bases: TGTGCCAGCAGCCTGGGGACAGGGACTGAAGCTTTCTTT. The variable domain in full, completed from reference TRBV13 and TRBJ1-1, reads AAGVIQSPRHLIKEKRETATLKCYPIPRHDTVYWYQQGPGQDPQFLISFYEKMQSDKGSIPDRFSAQQFSDYHSELNMSSLELGDSALYFCASSLGTGTEAFFGQGTRLTVV.

The chain carries TRBV7-2 and TRBJ2-6, with TRBD1 matching over 7 bases. The V segment lost 6 bases and the J segment 12 bases; nucleotides outside the gene matches: 11. Germline lookup yields CDR1 SGHTA and CDR2 FQGNSA. The CDR3 runs to 14 residues. The CDR3 coding sequence is TGTGCCAGCAGGCCGGGACAGCCCCCTTCCGTCCTGACTTTC. Its translation is CASRPGQPPSVLTF.

This clone was recorded only once. This chain links TRBV11-2 with TRBJ1-1; 8 bases are shared with TRBD1. J gave up 0 bases and V 5 bases, and 5 bases lay outside the gene matches. This CDR3 is built from 15 residues. CDR1 and CDR2 (germline): SGHAT, FQNNGV. Here the CDR3 reads CASSSLRGLNTEAFF. In nucleotides, the CDR3 is TGTGCCAGCAGCAGCCTCAGGGGGCTGAACACTGAAGCTTTCTTT.

CDR3 sequence (DNA): TGTGCCAGCAGCTTAGGGCCCTCGTCTAGCACAGATACGCAGTATTTT. It is translated as CASSLGPSSSTDTQYF. The chain joins TRBV11-3 to TRBJ2-3; no clear D gene. The CDR3 runs to 16 residues. V was clipped by 1 base and J by 0 bases, with 11 bases between them. Germline-derived CDR1 and CDR2 are SGHNT and YENEEA.

This chain connects TRBV5-4 to TRBJ2-7; TRBD1 is a possible D gene (6 bases). The CDR3 spans 16 residues. Germline CDR1 and CDR2: SGHNT and YYREEE (reference sequence). V was trimmed by 4 bases and J by 0 bases, leaving 17 bases between them. The CDR3 region has the DNA TGTGCCAGCAGCCCCGAGATAGGACAGAGCTCCTACGAGCAGTACTTC. Amino acids: CASSPEIGQSSYEQYF.

This clone showed up just once. The chain recombines TRBV10-1 with TRBJ1-1, with no clear D. V lost 3 bases and J lost 6, with 11 bases in between. The CDR3 runs to 13 residues. Per germline, CDR1 WNHNN and CDR2 SYGVQD (reference sequence). The CDR3 DNA reads as TGCGCCAGCAGTGACCGTATTGTCTCTGAAGCTTTCTTT. Translation: CASSDRIVSEAFF.

In its sample, this clone was seen a few times. The chain is built from TRBV18 and TRBJ2-1; D gene ambiguous. V dropped 4 bases and J dropped 10 bases, with 17 bases sitting between them. The CDR3 sequence is 14 residues long. Germline V CDR1 and CDR2: KGHSH, LQKENI. The CDR3 reads CASSRSLESREQFF. The CDR3 DNA reads as TGTGCCAGCTCACGTAGTCTAGAGTCCCGAGAGCAGTTCTTC. Together with reference TRBV18 and TRBJ2-1, the CDR3 gives the full variable domain: NAGVMQNPRHLVRRRGQEARLRCSPMKGHSHVYWYRQLPEEGLKFMVYLQKENIIDESGMPKERFSAEFPKEGPSILRIQQVVRGDSAAYFCASSRSLESREQFFGPGTRLTVL.

This clone came up once. J is TRBJ2-1 and V is TRBV19; possible D gene TRBD2, 6 bases. The CDR3 contains 14 residues. The V end lost 7 bases, the J end lost 2 bases, and 12 bases lay between the germline ends. CDR1 and CDR2 from the germline V gene are LNHDA and SQIVND (reference sequence). The chain's CDR3 is CASMRGPTYNEQFF. The CDR3 nucleotides are TGTGCCAGTATGCGGGGCCCAACCTACAATGAGCAGTTCTTC.

This chain links TRBV7-6 with TRBJ1-4; weak D call: TRBD1 (6 bases). V lost 5 bases, J lost 8 bases, and 18 bases lay in between. This CDR3 has 15 residues. Looked up from germline, CDR1 is SGHVS and CDR2 is FNYEAQ. CDR3 DNA: TGTGCCAGCAGCCGACAAAACAGGGATGGCGAAAAACTGTTTTTT. The encoded protein is CASSRQNRDGEKLFF. The full variable domain, rest sourced from reference TRBV7-6 and TRBJ1-4, is GAGVSQSPRYKVTKRGQDVALRCDPISGHVSLYWYRQALGQGPEFLTYFNYEAQQDKSGLPNDRFSAERPEGSISTLTIQRTEQRDSAMYRCASSRQNRDGEKLFFGSGTQLSVL.

The sample holds one count of this clone. The rearrangement uses TRBV29-1 and TRBJ1-1; 9 bases match TRBD1. Trimming took 6 bases from V and 5 from J; bases not matched to a gene: 1. Germline CDR1 and CDR2: SQVTM and ANQGSEA. The CDR3 has 11 residues. The CDR3: CSVTGGTEAFF. The CDR3 nucleotides read TGCAGCGTGACAGGGGGAACTGAAGCTTTCTTT.

The J gene is TRBJ2-5, the V gene TRBV18; maybe TRBD2 (6 bases). The J call may be wrong; the DNA end is better matched by TRBJ2-7. Germline lookup yields CDR1 KGHSH and CDR2 LQKENI. The CDR3 is 13 amino acids. The CDR3: CASSPTSSYEQYF. As DNA, the CDR3 is TGTGCCAGCTCACCGACTAGCTCCTACGAGCAGTACTTC.

The J gene is TRBJ2-2, the V gene TRBV5-1; D not certain. In germline, CDR1 is SGHRS, CDR2 YFSETQ. Between the trimmed V and J ends, which lost 1 base and 6 bases, there was a span of 4 bases. This CDR3 is built from 12 residues. The CDR3 loop is CASSLPAGELFF. The CDR3 DNA follows: TGCGCCAGCAGCTTGCCCGCCGGGGAGCTGTTTTTT.

This clone was detected once. V gene TRBV4-1 combines with J gene TRBJ2-1; TRBD2 aligns across 7 bases. This CDR3 is 15 amino acids long. Germline V gene data show CDR1 as MGHRA and CDR2 as YSYEKL. V shed 5 bases, J shed 5 bases, and the junction held 9 bases outside the gene matches. DNA of the CDR3: TGCGCCAGCAGCTCCCGGGCGGGGGTAAACAATGAGCAGTTCTTC. Residues: CASSSRAGVNNEQFF.

The chain recombines TRBV5-1 with TRBJ2-5; 9 bases agree with TRBD2. TRBJ2-7 explains the end of the DNA better; the J call may be wrong. CDR1 and CDR2 (germline): SGHRS, YFSETQ. The CDR3 loop spans 15 amino acids. The CDR3 loop is CASSLDPSGVSEQYF. CDR3 nucleotide sequence: TGCGCCAGCAGCTTGGATCCTAGCGGGGTTAGCGAGCAGTACTTC.

The chain carries TRBV9 and TRBJ2-3; 8 nucleotides agree with TRBD2. With 3 bases clipped from V and 1 base from J, the junction kept 10 bases outside the gene matches. CDR1 SGDLS and CDR2 YYNGEE come from the germline V gene. The CDR3 spans 17 residues. The CDR3 loop reads CASSANIAGSGTDTQYF. The CDR3 DNA sequence: TGTGCCAGCAGCGCGAACATAGCGGGGTCAGGCACAGATACGCAGTATTTT.

The V call is TRBV19, the J call TRBJ1-2; D is perhaps TRBD1 (6 bases). The length of the CDR3 is 12 residues. Germline V gene sequence: CDR1 LNHDA, CDR2 SQIVND (reference sequence). The V and J ends lost 5 bases and 8 bases respectively, with 12 bases between them. CDR3 nucleotide sequence: TGTGCCAGTAGTCAGGGGTTGCGGGGCTACACCTTC. This codes for CASSQGLRGYTF.

The CDR3 nucleotides read TGTGCCAGCAGCTTTATCCCAAAAATGGGACAGGGATATAATTCACCCCTCCACTTT. Its protein is CASSFIPKMGQGYNSPLHF. The rearrangement joins TRBV11-3 to TRBJ1-6; the match to TRBD1 covers 9 bases. The CDR3 spans 19 residues. Germline CDR1 SGHNT, CDR2 YENEEA. J gave up 4 bases and V 3 bases, and 13 bases lay outside the gene matches.

The CDR3, as DNA: TGTGCCAGCAGCCGGGAGGAGCGGGGAGGCACAGATACGCAGTATTTT. Translated, it gives CASSREERGGTDTQYF. The chain combines TRBV7-9 with TRBJ2-3; 7 bases agree with TRBD2. Trimming took 5 bases from V and 1 from J; bases not matched to a gene: 9. The CDR3 has 16 amino acids. Germline loops: CDR1 SEHNR, CDR2 FQNEAQ (reference sequence).

The rearrangement uses TRBV6-1 and TRBJ2-4; 8 bases fit TRBD1. From germline, CDR1 is MNHNS and CDR2 SASEGT. V dropped 2 bases and J dropped 6; count of bases not matched to a gene: 6. The CDR3 contains 15 residues. CDR3 nucleotides: TGTGCCAGCAGTGAACAGGGACAGGTTCGAAACATTCAGTACTTC. Its protein product is CASSEQGQVRNIQYF.

The chain links TRBV6-6 to TRBJ2-3; TRBD1 aligns across 8 bases. The CDR3 loop spans 13 amino acids. In germline, CDR1 is MNHNY, CDR2 SVGAGI (reference sequence). J was trimmed by 4 bases and V by 5 bases; bases with no gene match: 2. This CDR3 reads CASSRTGPDTQYF. The CDR3 DNA reads as TGTGCCAGCAGTCGGACAGGGCCAGATACGCAGTATTTT.

Of note for this clone: Other DNA sequences within the sample encode an identical CDR3. V is TRBV13 and J is TRBJ1-6, with TRBD1 matching over 8 bases. Germline V CDR1 and CDR2: PRHDT, FYEKMQ (reference sequence). V lost 5 bases, J lost 7 bases, and 10 bases stayed unmatched. The CDR3 extends over 16 amino acids. CDR3: CASSPFMDRVNSPLHF. CDR3 DNA: TGTGCCAGCAGCCCCTTTATGGACAGGGTAAATTCACCCCTCCACTTT. The complete variable domain, with remaining parts taken from reference TRBV13 and TRBJ1-6, reads AAGVIQSPRHLIKEKRETATLKCYPIPRHDTVYWYQQGPGQDPQFLISFYEKMQSDKGSIPDRFSAQQFSDYHSELNMSSLELGDSALYFCASSPFMDRVNSPLHFGNGTRLTVT.

The chain employs TRBV6-4 and TRBJ2-1; 13 bases map to TRBD2. This CDR3 is built from 18 residues. J was trimmed by 7 bases and V by 4 bases; bases with no gene match: 13. Germline CDR1 reads MRHNA; CDR2 reads SNTAGT. This CDR3 reads CASSVLPWTSGGGNEQFF. The CDR3 nucleotides read TGTGCCAGCAGTGTACTCCCATGGACTAGCGGGGGTGGGAATGAGCAGTTCTTC.

V and J are TRBV6-5 and TRBJ1-1; D may be TRBD1 (5 bases). The germline V gene has CDR1 MNHEY and CDR2 SVGAGI. Trimming took 2 bases from V and 6 from J, leaving 13 bases between them. The CDR3 has 14 residues. In nucleotides, the CDR3 is TGTGCCAGCAGTTACGGTACCGGGGGTCCTGAAGCTTTCTTT. Its protein product is CASSYGTGGPEAFF.

J is TRBJ2-1 and V is TRBV5-1; D remains ambiguous. Per germline, CDR1 SGHRS and CDR2 YFSETQ. The V and J ends lost 4 bases and 9 bases respectively, with 20 bases between them. The CDR3 runs 15 residues. The DNA for the CDR3 is TGCGCCAGCAGCCGGATACTTGGGTCGGGTGGTGAGCAGTTCTTC. Residues: CASSRILGSGGEQFF.

The chain carries TRBV7-2 and TRBJ2-2; possible D gene TRBD1, 5 bases. The CDR3 is 15 residues long. V lost 0 bases, J lost 7 bases, and 12 bases lay in between. Germline lookup yields CDR1 SGHTA and CDR2 FQGNSA. DNA for the CDR3: TGTGCCAGCAGCTTAGCGTCAGGGTGGGTCGGGGAGCTGTTTTTT. This translates into CASSLASGWVGELFF.

The CDR3: CASSLLRGAGETQYF. The CDR3 DNA sequence: TGTGCCAGCAGCTTACTCCGGGGGGCCGGGGAGACCCAGTACTTC. The rearrangement links TRBV7-7 to TRBJ2-5; TRBD2 is a possible D gene (7 bases). The germline gives CDR1 SSHAT, CDR2 FNYEAQ (reference sequence). V was clipped by 2 bases and J by 5 bases, with 15 bases between them. This CDR3 is 15 amino acids long.

The chain uses TRBV4-1 and TRBJ2-3; 9 nucleotides match TRBD2. CDR3 length equals 17 residues. Trimming removed 1 base from V and 3 bases from J; junction bases left unmatched: 8. The V gene's germline CDR1 is MGHRA and CDR2 YSYEKL. CDR3 coding DNA: TGCGCCAGCAGCCAAGGTGGAGCGGGGGGAGGAACAGATACGCAGTATTTT. Translated: CASSQGGAGGGTDTQYF.

V is TRBV30 and J is TRBJ1-4, with 8 bases matching TRBD1. CDR1 is GTSNPN, CDR2 SVGIG, per germline (reference sequence). V trimming: 8 bases; J trimming: 8 bases; junction bases outside the gene matches: 16. CDR3 size: 15 residues. The CDR3 sequence is CAGGYSRGLREKLFF. CDR3 nucleotides: TGTGCCGGGGGTTACTCCAGGGGGCTCAGAGAAAAACTGTTTTTT. Drawing the rest from reference TRBV30 and TRBJ1-4, the complete variable domain is SQTIHQWPATLVQPVGSPLSLECTVEGTSNPNLYWYRQAAGRGLQLLFYSVGIGQISSEVPQNLSASRPQDRQFILSSKKLLLSDSGFYLCAGGYSRGLREKLFFGSGTQLSVL.

CDR3 residues: CASSLGSGGYTEAFF. The CDR3 region has the DNA TGTGCCAGCAGCTTAGGCTCAGGGGGTTACACTGAAGCTTTCTTT. J is TRBJ1-1 and V is TRBV13, with 7 bases fitting TRBD1. The trim removed 0 bases at V and 3 bases at J, leaving 4 bases unmatched. Germline V gene lookup returns CDR1 PRHDT and CDR2 FYEKMQ (reference sequence). The CDR3 loop spans 15 amino acids.